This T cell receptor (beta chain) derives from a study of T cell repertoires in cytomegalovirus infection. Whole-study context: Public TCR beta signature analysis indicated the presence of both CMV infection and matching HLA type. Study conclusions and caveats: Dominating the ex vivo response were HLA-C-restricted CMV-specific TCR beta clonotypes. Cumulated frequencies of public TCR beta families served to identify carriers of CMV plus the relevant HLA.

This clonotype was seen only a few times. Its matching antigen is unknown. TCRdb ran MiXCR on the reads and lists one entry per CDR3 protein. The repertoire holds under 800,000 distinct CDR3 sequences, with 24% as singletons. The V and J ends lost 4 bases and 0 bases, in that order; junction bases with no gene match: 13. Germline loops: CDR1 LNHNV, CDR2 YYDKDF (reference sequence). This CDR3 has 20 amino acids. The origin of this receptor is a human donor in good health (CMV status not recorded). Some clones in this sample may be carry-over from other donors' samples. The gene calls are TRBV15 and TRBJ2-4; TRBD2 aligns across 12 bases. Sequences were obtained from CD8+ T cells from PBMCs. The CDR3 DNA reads TGTGCCACCAGCAAAGGACTAGCGGGGACCCTCCAACTAGCCAAAAACATTCAGTACTTC. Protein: CATSKGLAGTLQLAKNIQYF.